The present T cell receptor (beta chain) was sequenced within a study of CD8+CD57+ T cells in acquired aplastic anemia. The overall study: Sorting CD4+ and CD8+ cells gave DNA averaging approximately 3 ug.

Genomic DNA acted as the template from which TCR beta VDJ combination and CDR3 sequence profiling were carried out. Each CDR3 protein is one row after TCRdb ran MiXCR on the reads. The sample carries about 200,000 distinct CDR3 sequences, 60% to 80% recorded once. Flow cytometry had shown expanded CD8+CD57+ cells in the patients chosen for sequencing. None of the patients had been given any therapy when their blood was sampled. Per germline, CDR1 LNHDA and CDR2 SQIVND (reference sequence). The CDR3 extends over 14 amino acids. Trimming took off 2 bases at V and 3 bases at J, with 7 bases between the two ends.

The sequence derives from a human donor with aplastic anemia. This chain links TRBV19 with TRBJ2-2; no clear D. The sequenced sample was sorted CD4+, CD8+, or CD8+CD57+ T cells (not recorded which) from PBMCs. CDR3 residues: CASSIRRYTGELFF. The CDR3 DNA reads TGTGCCAGTAGTATAAGGCGTTACACCGGGGAGCTGTTTTTT.